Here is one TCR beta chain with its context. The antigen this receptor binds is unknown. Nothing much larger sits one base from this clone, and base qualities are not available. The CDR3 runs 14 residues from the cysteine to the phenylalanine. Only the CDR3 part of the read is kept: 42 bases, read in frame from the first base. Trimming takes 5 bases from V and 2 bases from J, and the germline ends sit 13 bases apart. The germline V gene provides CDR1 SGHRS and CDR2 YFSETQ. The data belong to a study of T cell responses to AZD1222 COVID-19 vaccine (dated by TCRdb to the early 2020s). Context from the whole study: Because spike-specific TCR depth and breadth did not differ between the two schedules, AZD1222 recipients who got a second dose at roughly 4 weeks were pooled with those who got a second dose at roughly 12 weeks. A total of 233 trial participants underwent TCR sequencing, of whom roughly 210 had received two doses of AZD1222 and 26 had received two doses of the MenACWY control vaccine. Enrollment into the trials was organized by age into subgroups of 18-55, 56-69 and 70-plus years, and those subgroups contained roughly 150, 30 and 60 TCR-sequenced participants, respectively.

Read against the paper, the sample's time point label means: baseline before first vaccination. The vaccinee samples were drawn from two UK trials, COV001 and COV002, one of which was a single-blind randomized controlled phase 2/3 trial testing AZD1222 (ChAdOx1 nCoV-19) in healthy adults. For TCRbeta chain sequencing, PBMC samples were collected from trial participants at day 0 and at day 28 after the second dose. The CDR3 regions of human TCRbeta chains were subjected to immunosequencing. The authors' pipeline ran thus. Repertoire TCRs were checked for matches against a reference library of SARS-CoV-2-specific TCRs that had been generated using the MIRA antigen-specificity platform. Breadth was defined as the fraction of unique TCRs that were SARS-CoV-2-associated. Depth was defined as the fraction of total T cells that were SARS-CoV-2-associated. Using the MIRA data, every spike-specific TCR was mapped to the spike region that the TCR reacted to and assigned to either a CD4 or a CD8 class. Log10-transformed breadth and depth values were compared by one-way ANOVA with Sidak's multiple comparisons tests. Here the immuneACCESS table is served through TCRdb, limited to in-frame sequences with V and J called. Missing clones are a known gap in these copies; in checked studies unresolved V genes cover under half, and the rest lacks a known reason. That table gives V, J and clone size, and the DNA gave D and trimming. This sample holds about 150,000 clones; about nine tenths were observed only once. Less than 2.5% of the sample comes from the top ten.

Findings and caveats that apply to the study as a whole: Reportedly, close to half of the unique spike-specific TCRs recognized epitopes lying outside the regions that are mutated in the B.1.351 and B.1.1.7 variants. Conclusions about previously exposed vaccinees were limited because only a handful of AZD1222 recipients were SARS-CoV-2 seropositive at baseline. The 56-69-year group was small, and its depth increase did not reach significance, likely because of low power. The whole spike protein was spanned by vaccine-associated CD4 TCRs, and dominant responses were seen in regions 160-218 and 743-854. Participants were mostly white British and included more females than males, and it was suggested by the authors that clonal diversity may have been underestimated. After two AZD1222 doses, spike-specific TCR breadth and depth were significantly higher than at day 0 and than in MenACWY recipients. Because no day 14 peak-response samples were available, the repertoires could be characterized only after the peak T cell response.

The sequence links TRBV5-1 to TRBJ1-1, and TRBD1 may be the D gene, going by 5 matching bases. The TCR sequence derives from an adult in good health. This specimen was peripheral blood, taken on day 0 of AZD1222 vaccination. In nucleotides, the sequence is TGCGCCAGCAGTTGGGACGGTTCTAACACTGAAGCTTTCTTT. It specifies CASSWDGSNTEAFF.